Presented here are 28 T cell receptor beta chains from one specimen sequenced in a study of shared clonotypes between healthy human individuals (dated by TCRdb to the early 2020s). The method was the immunoSEQ multiplex PCR assay. In TCRdb, the immuneACCESS table is reduced to in-frame sequences with V and J assigned. These tables do not hold every clone; where another copy was compared, an unresolved V gene accounts for under half, and the others remain unexplained. A total of millions of clones appear in this sample, 80% to 95% of them only once. The ten most abundant clones make up approximately 0.4% of the sample. Sequencing was performed on naive CD4+ T cells from PBMCs. The sample's cell subset or site, from its label and the paper: CD45RA+ positively selected. The source of these receptors is a man aged 18-30 years in good health. Some clones in this sample may be carry-over from other donors' samples.

The rearrangement links TRBV2 to TRBJ2-2, with D perhaps matching TRBD1 (5 bases). The CDR3 contains 13 residues. The germline V and J ends were trimmed by 5 bases and 1 base, with 5 bases remaining between them. CDR1 is SNHLY and CDR2 is FYNNEI in the germline V gene. Written as DNA, the CDR3 is TGTGCCAGCAGTAGGGGGAACACCGGGGAGCTGTTTTTT. It specifies CASSRGNTGELFF.

In the case of this clone: At the DNA level, this CDR3 is encoded by other sequences in the same sample as well. The V and J genes are TRBV5-1 and TRBJ2-7; possibly TRBD1 or TRBD2 for D (6 bases each). Germline CDR1 reads SGHRS; CDR2 reads YFSETQ. CDR3 length equals 15 residues. Trimming removed 0 bases at V and 2 bases at J, with 12 bases between. CDR3 coding DNA: TGCGCCAGCAGCTTGGCCGCCGGGGGCACCTACGAGCAGTACTTC. Translation gives CASSLAAGGTYEQYF.

In its sample, this clone was seen a few times. The chain has TRBV27 and TRBJ1-2; D not certain. Germline CDR1 is MNHEY and CDR2 is SMNVEV (reference sequence). The CDR3 is 14 residues long. Trimming removed 5 bases at V and 1 base at J, with 11 bases between. The CDR3 DNA sequence: TGTGCCAGCAGTCCTCGCGGCAGTAACTATGGCTACACCTTC. It codes for CASSPRGSNYGYTF.

The chain has TRBV6-1 and TRBJ1-1; D not certain. There are 15 residues in the CDR3. V lost 5 bases and J 1 base, leaving 14 bases between the germline ends. In germline, CDR1 is MNHNS, CDR2 SASEGT. CDR3 bases: TGTGCCAGCAGTCTCATCGGTGGCGCGAACACTGAAGCTTTCTTT. The encoded protein is CASSLIGGANTEAFF.

V and J are TRBV5-4 and TRBJ2-2; TRBD1 matches 9 bases. The germline gives CDR1 SGHNT, CDR2 YYREEE (reference sequence). V lost 2 bases to trimming and J lost 7 bases; unmatched junction nucleotides: 3. This CDR3 is built from 14 residues. CDR3 sequence: CASSFRDRVGELFF. In DNA form, the CDR3 reads TGTGCCAGCAGCTTCCGGGACAGGGTCGGGGAGCTGTTTTTT.

The genes are TRBV4-2 and TRBJ2-7; D may be TRBD1 (6 bases). This CDR3 spans 15 amino acids. V dropped 1 base and J dropped 2 bases, with 12 bases sitting between them. Germline lookup yields CDR1 LGHNA and CDR2 YNFKEQ. CDR3 DNA: TGTGCCAGCAGCCAAGGGACAGCCAACACCTACGAGCAGTACTTC. Its protein product is CASSQGTANTYEQYF.

The CDR3: CASSLADTGSQRLYGYTF. The CDR3 DNA sequence: TGTGCCAGCAGCTTGGCGGATACTGGCAGCCAAAGGCTCTATGGCTACACCTTC. J is TRBJ1-2 and V is TRBV5-5; D gene ambiguous. V was cut by 0 bases and J by 4 bases, with 22 bases left in between. The CDR3 loop spans 18 amino acids. The germline CDR1 and CDR2 sequences are SGHKS and YYEKEE (reference sequence).

The chain combines TRBV5-4 with TRBJ2-5, with D possibly matching TRBD2 (6 bases). CDR3 length equals 14 residues. Trimming stripped 2 bases from V and 6 bases from J, with 14 bases between. The germline V gene encodes CDR1 SGHNT and CDR2 YYREEE (reference sequence). Here the CDR3 DNA reads TGTGCCAGCAGCTTTATCGGGAGTGGGAAGACCCAGTACTTC. It encodes CASSFIGSGKTQYF.

This clone has just one count. The chain carries TRBV14 and TRBJ2-1, with unresolved D. The CDR3 contains 16 residues. Germline CDR1 reads SGHDN; CDR2 reads FVKESK. V was pared by 0 bases and J by 3 bases, with 12 bases between. The CDR3 protein is CASSQDRLLFYNEQFF. Here the CDR3 DNA reads TGTGCCAGCAGCCAAGATCGGCTTCTCTTCTACAATGAGCAGTTCTTC. Full variable domain (rest looked up from reference TRBV14 and TRBJ2-1): EAGVTQFPSHSVIEKGQTVTLRCDPISGHDNLYWYRRVMGKEIKFLLHFVKESKQDESGMPNNRFLAERTGGTYSTLKVQPAELEDSGVYFCASSQDRLLFYNEQFFGPGTRLTVL.

The rearrangement uses TRBV7-2 and TRBJ2-7, with D possibly matching TRBD1 (5 bases). CDR1 and CDR2 (germline): SGHTA, FQGNSA. The germline V and J ends were trimmed by 5 bases and 6 bases, with 11 bases remaining between them. The CDR3 length is 12 residues. CDR3 region: CASSVAGREQYF. The CDR3 region has the DNA TGTGCCAGCAGCGTGGCAGGGCGCGAGCAGTACTTC. Supplemented by reference TRBV7-2 and TRBJ2-7, the full variable domain reads GAGVSQSPSNKVTEKGKDVELRCDPISGHTALYWYRQSLGQGLEFLIYFQGNSAPDKSGLPSDRFSAERTGGSVSTLTIQRTQQEDSAVYLCASSVAGREQYFGPGTRLTVT.

A single count supports this clone. The rearrangement uses TRBV4-2 and TRBJ2-1; the D gene is possibly TRBD2 (6 bases). This CDR3 spans 17 amino acids. In germline, CDR1 is LGHNA, CDR2 YNFKEQ. The V end was cut by 4 bases, the J end by 7 bases, with 23 bases between. This CDR3 reads CASSPASYAPGRNEQFF. The CDR3 nucleotides are TGTGCCAGCAGCCCGGCGTCCTATGCGCCGGGGAGGAATGAGCAGTTCTTC.

The J gene is TRBJ2-7, the V gene TRBV12-5; TRBD2 is a possible D gene (6 bases). V was pared by 6 bases and J by 5 bases, with 17 bases between. This CDR3 comprises 14 residues. Per germline, CDR1 LGHNT and CDR2 FRNRAP. CDR3 sequence: CASGLGGDLNEQYF. CDR3 sequence (DNA): TGTGCTAGTGGCCTGGGAGGTGATTTGAACGAGCAGTACTTC.

This sequence joins TRBV10-1 and TRBJ1-2, with no clear D. This CDR3 is built from 13 residues. V was cut by 0 bases and J by 2 bases, with 4 bases left in between. CDR1 WNHNN and CDR2 SYGVQD come from the germline V gene (reference sequence). CDR3 nucleotides: TGCGCCAGCAGTGAGTCGGGGAACTATGGCTACACCTTC. Residues: CASSESGNYGYTF.

The chain employs TRBV4-2 and TRBJ1-3, with a possible D match to TRBD1 (5 bases). CDR1 is LGHNA and CDR2 is YNFKEQ in the germline V gene. CDR3 length equals 17 residues. V lost 0 bases and J 0 bases, leaving 12 bases between the germline ends. The CDR3 protein is CASSQDMAGISGNTIYF. CDR3 sequence (DNA): TGTGCCAGCAGCCAAGATATGGCAGGGATCTCTGGAAACACCATATATTTT.

The gene calls are TRBV18 and TRBJ2-1; D not resolved. Deletions cut 3 bases from V and 2 bases from J, with 14 bases between. The CDR3 covers 16 residues. Germline CDR1 reads KGHSH; CDR2 reads LQKENI. CDR3 coding DNA: TGTGCCAGCTCACCGATCTCCGCCCGGACCTACAATGAGCAGTTCTTC. It yields the protein CASSPISARTYNEQFF.

This chain joins TRBV7-3 and TRBJ2-1; 11 bases are a match to TRBD1. Germline lookup yields CDR1 SGHTA and CDR2 FQGTGA. The CDR3 consists of 14 residues. V dropped 5 bases and J dropped 6; count of bases not matched to a gene: 3. The CDR3, as DNA: TGTGCCAGCAGCCCAGGGACAGGGGGCAATGAGCAGTTCTTC. As protein: CASSPGTGGNEQFF.

On this clone itself: One end of the junction does not line up with germline, which may come from a read error. The chain couples TRBV10-3 to TRBJ1-1, with 8 bases fitting TRBD1. The germline V gene has CDR1 ENHRY and CDR2 SYGVKD. The CDR3 length is 11 residues. The CDR3 DNA reads TGTGCCATCAGTGACGGGACAGGTTTTGGTTTT. It encodes CAISDGTGFGF.

This chain connects TRBV27 to TRBJ2-1, with 9 bases aligning to TRBD2. CDR1 and CDR2 (germline): MNHEY, SMNVEV (reference sequence). The CDR3 consists of 15 residues. J was trimmed by 5 bases and V by 7 bases; bases with no gene match: 9. The CDR3 region is CASMGLALGDNEQFF. The CDR3 nucleotides are TGTGCCAGCATGGGACTAGCCCTCGGGGACAATGAGCAGTTCTTC.

This sequence joins TRBV10-1 and TRBJ2-2; the match to TRBD1 covers 8 bases. The CDR3 has 15 residues. Looked up from germline, CDR1 is WNHNN and CDR2 is SYGVQD (reference sequence). With 3 bases clipped from V and 7 bases from J, the junction kept 7 bases outside the gene matches. The CDR3 is CASSDPRGPGGELFF. Written as DNA, the CDR3 is TGCGCCAGCAGTGACCCCAGGGGGCCCGGCGGGGAGCTGTTTTTT.

The chain recombines TRBV7-6 with TRBJ1-1; D not resolved. Germline V gene lookup returns CDR1 SGHVS and CDR2 FNYEAQ. V was trimmed by 4 bases and J by 3 bases, leaving 12 bases between them. CDR3 length: 14 amino acids. This CDR3 reads CASSSQPGYTEAFF. In DNA form, the CDR3 reads TGTGCCAGCAGCTCCCAACCGGGGTACACTGAAGCTTTCTTT. Together with reference TRBV7-6 and TRBJ1-1, the CDR3 gives the full variable domain: GAGVSQSPRYKVTKRGQDVALRCDPISGHVSLYWYRQALGQGPEFLTYFNYEAQQDKSGLPNDRFSAERPEGSISTLTIQRTEQRDSAMYRCASSSQPGYTEAFFGQGTRLTVV.

The V and J genes are TRBV2 and TRBJ2-1, with TRBD2 matching over 8 bases. The CDR3 extends over 16 amino acids. Germline V lookup: CDR1 SNHLY, CDR2 FYNNEI. Unmatched junction bases numbered 13, after V lost 8 bases and J lost 4 bases. The CDR3 region is CASGRGSGRGYNEQFF. CDR3 DNA sequence: TGTGCCAGCGGCCGCGGAAGCGGGAGAGGGTACAATGAGCAGTTCTTC.

The J gene is TRBJ2-5, the V gene TRBV2; a possible D gene is TRBD1 (6 bases). V lost 1 base and J 5 bases, leaving 11 bases between the germline ends. The germline gives CDR1 SNHLY, CDR2 FYNNEI. The CDR3 length is 14 residues. CDR3 loop: CASSEDRALETQYF. The DNA for the CDR3 is TGTGCCAGCAGTGAAGACAGGGCACTGGAGACCCAGTACTTC.

The rearrangement uses TRBV27 and TRBJ2-7; TRBD1 matches at 7 bases. Trimming at V came to 2 bases and at J to 3 bases, leaving 1 base not matched to a gene. Germline V lookup: CDR1 MNHEY, CDR2 SMNVEV (reference sequence). The CDR3 consists of 13 residues. The DNA for the CDR3 is TGTGCCAGCAGTTTACACAGGGGCTACGAGCAGTACTTC. Translated: CASSLHRGYEQYF.

The J gene is TRBJ2-5, the V gene TRBV5-1, with 8 bases fitting TRBD1. V lost 3 bases to trimming and J lost 3 bases; unmatched junction nucleotides: 7. Looked up from germline, CDR1 is SGHRS and CDR2 is YFSETQ. The CDR3 is made up of 15 amino acids. The CDR3 is CASSYYKTGEETQYF. CDR3 sequence (DNA): TGCGCCAGCAGCTACTACAAGACAGGGGAAGAGACCCAGTACTTC.

V and J are TRBV9 and TRBJ2-5, with TRBD2 identical over 8 bases. Germline V gene data show CDR1 as SGDLS and CDR2 as YYNGEE. The V segment lost 0 bases and the J segment 2 bases; nucleotides outside the gene matches: 12. The CDR3 spans 18 residues. The CDR3: CASSVALTSGSGQETQYF. As DNA, the CDR3 is TGTGCCAGCAGCGTAGCTCTTACGAGCGGGAGTGGGCAAGAGACCCAGTACTTC.

The chain uses TRBV7-2 and TRBJ1-3; D is unresolved. V was trimmed by 1 base and J by 4 bases, leaving 17 bases between them. This CDR3 contains 17 residues. Germline V gene sequence: CDR1 SGHTA, CDR2 FQGNSA. CDR3 bases: TGTGCCAGCAGCTTAGGCCCCCAGGTGGGAGTCGGAAACACCATATATTTT. Translated, it gives CASSLGPQVGVGNTIYF.

The chain couples TRBV11-2 to TRBJ2-2; 14 bases align to TRBD2. This CDR3 contains 17 residues. The V segment lost 5 bases and the J segment 4 bases; nucleotides outside the gene matches: 6. Looked up from germline, CDR1 is SGHAT and CDR2 is FQNNGV. The CDR3 spells CASSPGLAGGSTGELFF. Written as DNA, the CDR3 is TGTGCCAGCAGCCCTGGACTAGCGGGAGGATCCACCGGGGAGCTGTTTTTT. Variable domain in full (rest from reference TRBV11-2 and TRBJ2-2): EAGVAQSPRYKIIEKRQSVAFWCNPISGHATLYWYQQILGQGPKLLIQFQNNGVVDDSQLPKDRFSAERLKGVDSTLKIQPAKLEDSAVYLCASSPGLAGGSTGELFFGEGSRLTVL.

The rearrangement joins TRBV29-1 to TRBJ2-1; D gene unclear. CDR3 size: 11 residues. Germline-derived CDR1 and CDR2 are SQVTM and ANQGSEA. V lost 6 bases and J lost 7, with 10 bases in between. DNA for the CDR3: TGCAGCGTCGGAGAAAGGAATGAGCAGTTCTTC. Its protein is CSVGERNEQFF.